The present T cell receptor (beta chain) was sequenced within a study of blood T cells in healthy people across ages (dated by TCRdb to between 2015 and 2017). About the study as a whole: Template switching captured roughly one uniquely barcoded TCR beta cDNA molecule per two T cells in model experiments. To avoid experimental bias, donors of different ages were randomly spread across the sequencing lanes. Using the same blood draw, the study looked at two additional independent replicas of 1 million unique cDNA reads for two donors, one aged 18 to 30 and the other aged 80 or older. Donors were grouped into four age groups: young (average roughly 17 years), middle-aged (around 39), aged (around 60) and long-lived (82). To track age-related changes in TCR beta repertoire diversity, the study relied on deep sequencing normalized with unique cDNA molecular identifiers. Overall results and qualifications from the work: Compared with the aged group, the long-lived group had more naive CD4+ T cells, fewer expanded clones and increased TCR diversity, a pattern suggesting age selection. Because donor CMV infection status was unknown, age-related changes in expanded clonotypes were potentially confounded. There was a strong correlation between observed TCR beta diversity and the percentage of naive T cells measured by flow cytometry. Observed TCR beta diversity per million T cells fell roughly linearly with age, and a significant reduction was already apparent by age around 39. Estimates of total diversity from one million sequenced T cells were regarded as lower bounds and underestimates. Because profiling used bulk unsorted PBMCs, naive and antigen-experienced compartments could not be compared conclusively.

The donors were roughly 39 Caucasian individuals from Russia, aged 6 to 90 years, who were systemically healthy. Each donor gave 9.5 to 10 milliliters of peripheral blood, drawn into EDTA-treated Vacutainer tubes. Ficoll-Paque density-gradient centrifugation was used to isolate PBMCs, with at least 6.5 million per sample. Trizol reagent was used to extract total RNA from the PBMCs, yielding at least 6 micrograms per sample. For every donor, flow cytometry on a PBMC aliquot measured the percentage of naive CD45RAhigh/CD27high T cells. The receptor library was made with 5' RACE. Sequencer: Illumina HiSeq 2500. A second PCR of roughly 7 to 11 cycles was performed with a sample-barcoded 5' primer and a J-beta primer mix. Each TCR beta cDNA molecule received a unique molecular identifier from a template-switch 5' adaptor carrying 12 random nucleotides. Each sample yielded at least 2.5 million CDR3-containing paired-end reads. All of the RNA was converted into first-strand cDNA using the Mint cDNA synthesis kit, with a TRBC-specific oligonucleotide serving as the primer. Following uracil-DNA glycosylase treatment, all cDNA underwent a first 18-cycle PCR with the universal primers M1SS and BC2_uni_R. In the paper's pipeline: For normalization, 1 million high-quality reads were randomly selected from each sample, with every read carrying a distinct molecular identifier. Reads sharing molecular identifiers were discarded rather than binned into consensus sequences. MiTCR, with a Q25 quality threshold and the strictest error-elimination algorithm, was used for CDR3 identification, clonotype clustering and error correction. A nonparametric unseen species model with Euler transformation was used to estimate a lower bound on total TCR beta diversity. In TCRdb, the public reads were trimmed at Q25 with fastp and aligned with MiXCR, with productive beta chains retained. CDR3 protein duplicates are merged, each entry listing the most common genes and DNA. It is TCRdb's table, rather than the study itself, that gives the V and J calls and clone size. Recorded for this sample are almost 1 million distinct CDR3 sequences; approximately 50% of them occurred a single time. The top ten clonotypes cover 20% to 25% of the sample.

In the case of this clonotype: Which antigen it targets is not known. Qualities for individual bases were not recorded, and no much larger clone is one base off.

The CDR3 has 13 amino acids, counting the end cysteine and phenylalanine. The entry retains the CDR3 DNA only, 39 bases that are in frame from base 1. Looking up the germline V gene yields CDR1 LGHNT and CDR2 FRNRAP. V loses 1 base of germline sequence and J loses 7 bases, and the interval between the two ends is 8 bases. The TCR originated in a woman aged 60-75 years in good health. The chain was built from TRBV12-5 and TRBJ2-1, with the D gene call left open. Sequencing input: blood. The CDR3 region: CASGLAQGNEQFF. In nucleotide form, the sequence is TGTGCTAGTGGTTTGGCCCAAGGGAATGAGCAGTTCTTC.